The 27 T cell receptor beta chains below were found in one sample sequenced in a study of OX40 agonist ivuxolimab in advanced cancers. TCRdb keeps only in-frame clones here, not all; method: immunoSEQ multiplex PCR. The sample carries some 72,000 clones, approximately 92% recorded once. The specimen was CD4+ or CD8+ T cells sorted from blood, collected in a trial of the OX40 agonist ivuxolimab. The receptors originated from an adult with an advanced solid tumor such as melanoma, head and neck, liver or kidney cancer.

The chain has TRBV18 and TRBJ1-2; D is possibly TRBD1 (6 bases). The CDR3 has 13 residues. Trimming took off 6 bases at V and 5 bases at J, with 13 bases between the two ends. Per the germline V gene, CDR1 is KGHSH and CDR2 is LQKENI. The CDR3 DNA reads TGTGCCAGCTCCACCGGGGACATATATGGCTACACCTTC. As protein: CASSTGDIYGYTF.

The CDR3 bases are TGTGCCAGCACAGGGGGGCGAGCAGATACGCAGTATTTT. This translates into CASTGGRADTQYF. V and J are TRBV28 and TRBJ2-3; D might be TRBD1 (7 bases). Germline CDR1 and CDR2: MDHEN and SYDVKM. V shed 7 bases and J shed 4 bases, with 12 bases lying between them. The CDR3 consists of 13 residues.

V gene TRBV4-2 combines with J gene TRBJ2-5, with D possibly TRBD1 on 5 matching bases. The ends were cut back, 2 bases at V and 1 base at J, with 11 bases in the middle. From germline, CDR1 is LGHNA and CDR2 YNFKEQ. The CDR3 consists of 15 residues. As DNA, the CDR3 is TGTGCCAGCAGCCAACAGGGCCCAGGCCAAGAGACCCAGTACTTC. Its translation: CASSQQGPGQETQYF.

In this sample, this clone turned up once. The CDR3 nucleotides read TGCAGCGCCCAACGGGGTGGAGGCACAGATACGCAGTATTTT. It encodes CSAQRGGGTDTQYF. The rearrangement links TRBV29-1 to TRBJ2-3, with D perhaps matching TRBD2 (5 bases). The germline CDR1 and CDR2 sequences are SQVTM and ANQGSEA. Trimming took 7 bases from V and 1 from J, leaving 15 bases between them. CDR3 length equals 14 residues.

This sequence joins TRBV28 and TRBJ1-4; 9 bases are shared with TRBD1. The ends lost 5 bases at V and 8 bases at J; junction bases unmatched: 12. Per germline, CDR1 MDHEN and CDR2 SYDVKM. CDR3 length equals 16 residues. For the CDR3, the DNA is TGTGCCAGCAGTCGTCCCGGGACAGGGTTCGGCGAAAAACTGTTTTTT. It specifies CASSRPGTGFGEKLFF.

The chain carries TRBV7-2 and TRBJ2-7; D remains ambiguous. V gave up 5 bases and J gave up 0 bases, with 11 bases separating them. Germline V gives CDR1 SGHTA, CDR2 FQGNSA. The CDR3 spans 14 residues. The CDR3 is CASSPSGRSYEQYF. CDR3 bases: TGTGCCAGCAGCCCCTCTGGCCGCTCCTACGAGCAGTACTTC.

The chain links TRBV19 to TRBJ1-2; possible D gene TRBD1, 6 bases. Looked up from germline, CDR1 is LNHDA and CDR2 is SQIVND (reference sequence). Between the trimmed V and J ends, which lost 6 bases and 7 bases, there was a span of 18 bases. This CDR3 comprises 14 residues. CDR3 sequence reads: CASSLRGGVGGYTF. In nucleotides, the CDR3 is TGTGCCAGTAGCCTCAGGGGAGGAGTCGGTGGCTACACCTTC.

The chain links TRBV7-9 to TRBJ2-7; 10 nucleotides agree with TRBD1. The junction had 8 bases not matched to a gene; V was cut back by 3 bases and J by 0 bases. Germline V gene data show CDR1 as SEHNR and CDR2 as FQNEAQ (reference sequence). This CDR3 contains 17 residues. CDR3 coding DNA: TGTGCCAGCAGCTTTTCACCCGGGACAGGGGACTCCTACGAGCAGTACTTC. It translates to CASSFSPGTGDSYEQYF.

V usage is TRBV11-3 and J usage is TRBJ2-1; no clear D gene. Deletions cut 3 bases from V and 1 base from J, with 7 bases between. The CDR3 is made up of 14 amino acids. Germline assignment: CDR1 SGHNT and CDR2 YENEEA. The CDR3 here is CASSFVHSYNEQFF. In DNA form, the CDR3 reads TGTGCCAGCAGCTTTGTCCATTCCTACAATGAGCAGTTCTTC.

The CDR3 DNA follows: TGTGCCAGCAGTTTTCGGCGTCTACGCAGGGGAGACACCGGGGAGCTGTTTTTT. Translation: CASSFRRLRRGDTGELFF. The rearrangement uses TRBV28 and TRBJ2-2; perhaps TRBD1 as D (6 bases). V lost 3 bases and J lost 3, with 20 bases in between. Germline CDR1 is MDHEN and CDR2 is SYDVKM. The CDR3 covers 18 residues.

This clone was found once. The gene calls are TRBV6-5 and TRBJ2-2, with unresolved D. Trimming removed 5 bases at V and 0 bases at J, with 4 bases between. This CDR3 contains 13 residues. CDR1 is MNHEY, CDR2 SVGAGI, per germline. The CDR3 sequence: CASSNPNTGELFF. CDR3 nucleotide sequence: TGTGCCAGCAGTAATCCGAACACCGGGGAGCTGTTTTTT.

V and J are TRBV21-1 and TRBJ2-3; the DNA was not used to check the table's D call, TRBD1. TRBV21-1 is a recognized pseudogene. This CDR3 spans 18 amino acids. CDR3 nucleotide sequence: TGTGCCAGCAGTGATCCTTTTTGTCTACAGGGTTCCCCAGATACGCAGTATTTT. Residues: CASSDPFCLQGSPDTQYF.

About this clone itself: One end of the junction does not line up with germline, which may come from a read error. The J gene is TRBJ2-7, the V gene TRBV20-1; D remains ambiguous. CDR1 is DFQATT and CDR2 is SNEGSKA in the germline V gene (reference sequence). There are 10 residues in the CDR3. The CDR3 reads CSAAQTVEHF. CDR3 nucleotide sequence: TGCAGTGCTGCCCAAACAGTCGAGCACTTC.

The V call is TRBV11-3, the J call TRBJ2-6, with 7 bases that match TRBD1. The germline V gene encodes CDR1 SGHNT and CDR2 YENEEA. The V gene end was trimmed by 4 bases and the J gene end by 0 bases; junction bases not matched to a gene: 9. The CDR3 runs to 18 residues. The CDR3 reads CASSSGDRASSGANVLTF. The DNA for the CDR3 is TGTGCCAGCAGCTCTGGGGACAGAGCCAGCTCTGGGGCCAACGTCCTGACTTTC.

J is TRBJ2-1 and V is TRBV18; D ambiguous. CDR3 length: 16 amino acids. Trimming removed 3 bases at V and 0 bases at J, with 12 bases between. Germline assignment: CDR1 KGHSH and CDR2 LQKENI. The CDR3 nucleotides read TGTGCCAGCTCACCCACCCAGGTCGGCTCCTACAATGAGCAGTTCTTC. This translates into CASSPTQVGSYNEQFF.

This clone has a single count. The genes are TRBV27 and TRBJ2-3, with TRBD2 identical over 15 bases. Per the germline V gene, CDR1 is MNHEY and CDR2 is SMNVEV (reference sequence). V was pared by 2 bases and J by 8 bases, with 2 bases of the junction left unmatched. The CDR3 runs to 15 residues. The CDR3 DNA reads TGTGCCAGCAGTTTAGGACTAGCGGGAGGGGGTACGCAGTATTTT. Translated, it gives CASSLGLAGGGTQYF.

The V and J genes are TRBV7-2 and TRBJ2-7; D remains unclear. Germline V gives CDR1 SGHTA, CDR2 FQGNSA. The CDR3 contains 15 residues. Trimming removed 0 bases at V and 1 base at J, with 10 bases between. The CDR3 DNA reads TGTGCCAGCAGCTTAGCCGCTGGCAAATCCTACGAGCAGTACTTC. It encodes CASSLAAGKSYEQYF.

The gene calls are TRBV5-4 and TRBJ2-7; tentatively, D is TRBD2 (5 bases). CDR1 is SGHNT and CDR2 is YYREEE in the germline V gene (reference sequence). Between the trimmed V and J ends, which lost 5 bases and 0 bases, there was a span of 18 bases. This CDR3 region has 16 residues. CDR3 sequence (DNA): TGTGCCAGCAGAACAAATCCCGGGGAAGTCTCCTACGAGCAGTACTTC. Its translation is CASRTNPGEVSYEQYF.

The J gene is TRBJ1-1, the V gene TRBV11-2; 8 bases line up with TRBD1. This CDR3 comprises 15 residues. Germline V gene lookup returns CDR1 SGHAT and CDR2 FQNNGV. V shed 2 bases, J shed 4 bases, and the junction held 6 bases outside the gene matches. CDR3 sequence: CASSLQGAQSTEAFF. CDR3 bases: TGTGCCAGCAGCTTACAGGGGGCGCAGAGCACTGAAGCTTTCTTT. Full variable domain (missing parts from reference TRBV11-2 and TRBJ1-1): EAGVAQSPRYKIIEKRQSVAFWCNPISGHATLYWYQQILGQGPKLLIQFQNNGVVDDSQLPKDRFSAERLKGVDSTLKIQPAKLEDSAVYLCASSLQGAQSTEAFFGQGTRLTVV.

The CDR3 is CASSQRTAQEAFF. The DNA for the CDR3 is TGTGCCAGTAGTCAGCGGACAGCCCAAGAGGCTTTCTTT. The chain uses TRBV19 and TRBJ1-1; D may be TRBD1 (6 bases). The CDR3 is made up of 13 amino acids. Germline V gene data show CDR1 as LNHDA and CDR2 as SQIVND (reference sequence). The V gene lost 5 bases and the J gene lost 11 bases, with 18 bases spanning the gap.

CDR3 in DNA: TGTGCCAGTCTCCCCAAAGGGGCAGATACGCAGTATTTT. It codes for CASLPKGADTQYF. The chain links TRBV28 to TRBJ2-3; perhaps TRBD1 as D (5 bases). This CDR3 spans 13 amino acids. Germline loops: CDR1 MDHEN, CDR2 SYDVKM. The V and J ends lost 9 bases and 4 bases respectively, with 14 bases between them. Full variable domain (outside the CDR3, taken from reference TRBV28 and TRBJ2-3): DVKVTQSSRYLVKRTGEKVFLECVQDMDHENMFWYRQDPGLGLRLIYFSYDVKMKEKGDIPEGYSVSREKKERFSLILESASTNQTSMYLCASLPKGADTQYFGPGTRLTVL.

The rearrangement joins TRBV28 to TRBJ1-1, with a possible D match to TRBD1 (5 bases). The CDR3 covers 15 residues. Trimming removed 5 bases at V and 0 bases at J, with 13 bases between. Germline assignment: CDR1 MDHEN and CDR2 SYDVKM. The DNA for the CDR3 is TGTGCCAGCAGTCCCGGGACCCACATGAACACTGAAGCTTTCTTT. Translated: CASSPGTHMNTEAFF.

In DNA form, the CDR3 reads TGTGCCATCAGTGCTAACCGGGACAGGGGCAACTCCTACGAGCAGTACTTC. It translates to CAISANRDRGNSYEQYF. V usage is TRBV10-3 and J usage is TRBJ2-7, with 10 bases fitting TRBD1. Trimming took 4 bases from V and 0 from J; bases not matched to a gene: 9. Germline-derived CDR1 and CDR2 are ENHRY and SYGVKD. The CDR3 totals 17 residues.

The chain employs TRBV5-4 and TRBJ2-1, with 10 bases that match TRBD2. The CDR3 spans 12 residues. Germline trimming cut 4 bases from V and 9 bases from J; bases unmatched to any gene: 1. The germline CDR1 and CDR2 sequences are SGHNT and YYREEE (reference sequence). For the CDR3, the DNA is TGTGCCAGCAGCACTAGCGGGGTTGAGCAGTTCTTC. Translation gives CASSTSGVEQFF.

The chain combines TRBV7-2 with TRBJ2-5, with D perhaps TRBD2 (6 bases). TRBJ2-7 matches the DNA end more closely, so the J call is doubtful. This CDR3 spans 15 amino acids. CDR1 is SGHTA and CDR2 is FQGNSA in the germline V gene. The CDR3 DNA reads TGTGCCAGCAGCTTAGCGGCCGGGAGTCCCTACGAGCAGTACTTC. Translated: CASSLAAGSPYEQYF.

The chain recombines TRBV6-4 with TRBJ2-1; 7 bases are shared with TRBD1. Germline loops: CDR1 MRHNA, CDR2 SNTAGT. Losses at the gene ends were 4 bases for V and 6 bases for J; bases not matched to a gene: 12. The CDR3 is 16 amino acids. CDR3 DNA sequence: TGTGCCAGCAGTGGACAGGGTGGGATACAACGCAATGAGCAGTTCTTC. Translated, it gives CASSGQGGIQRNEQFF.

V is TRBV11-3 and J is TRBJ2-3; D might be TRBD1 (6 bases). This CDR3 has 12 amino acids. The V and J ends lost 5 bases and 5 bases respectively, with 8 bases between them. Germline lookup yields CDR1 SGHNT and CDR2 YENEEA. The CDR3 sequence: CASSPGQDTQYF. The CDR3 DNA reads TGTGCCAGCAGCCCGGGACAAGATACGCAGTATTTT.